This T cell receptor (beta chain) is from a study of CD8 T cells in ankylosing spondylitis. Findings of the study overall: A motif of eight highly homologous TCR beta variants was seen as apparently characteristic of ankylosing spondylitis blood. Matched synovial fluid from ankylosing spondylitis patients was reported to be enriched for disease-linked clones.

Molecular-barcoded quantitative 5'-RACE produced these TCR beta libraries. TCRdb ran MiXCR on the 5' RACE reads and lists one entry per CDR3 protein. Of about 160,000 distinct CDR3 sequences in the sample, around 18% were seen once. With regard to this clonotype: The antigen remains unidentified.

This CDR3 comprises 14 residues. Trimming pared 6 bases from V and 2 bases from J, leaving 17 bases between. In germline, CDR1 is DFQATT, CDR2 SNEGSKA (reference sequence). This TCR was recovered from a male donor with ankylosing spondylitis or in good health (not recorded which). The rearrangement joins TRBV20-1 to TRBJ2-7; D is possibly TRBD1 (6 bases). Material: blood, either unsorted or a sorted T cell fraction (not recorded which). The CDR3 DNA is TGCAGTGCGAAAGGGGTGACAGGAGCCTACGAGCAGTACTTC. Residues: CSAKGVTGAYEQYF.